Sequencing of this T cell receptor beta chain was carried out in a study of T cell changes during pregnancy in multiple sclerosis. This table comes from immunoSEQ multiplex PCR, and its TCRdb copy is limited to in-frame clones, with some not included. The table records some 68,000 clones, roughly nine tenths of them present only once. V trimming: 1 base; J trimming: 1 base; junction bases outside the gene matches: 23. Germline CDR1 is PRHDT and CDR2 is FYEKMQ (reference sequence). The CDR3 has 23 residues. The sequence derives from a female donor in good health, enrolled as a control in a pregnancy study. Sequencing used peripheral blood, obtained in the second trimester of pregnancy. This chain links TRBV13 with TRBJ2-3; 10 bases line up with TRBD2. This CDR3 is CASSLVGLAAKFLGATGTDTQYF. The DNA for the CDR3 is TGTGCCAGCAGCTTAGTTGGACTAGCGGCGAAGTTCTTAGGTGCCACGGGCACAGATACGCAGTATTTT. The full variable domain, in which reference TRBV13 and TRBJ2-3 provide the parts outside the CDR3, is AAGVIQSPRHLIKEKRETATLKCYPIPRHDTVYWYQQGPGQDPQFLISFYEKMQSDKGSIPDRFSAQQFSDYHSELNMSSLELGDSALYFCASSLVGLAAKFLGATGTDTQYFGPGTRLTVL.